A selection of T cell receptor beta chains follows, all from one sample in a study of a mutant IDH1 vaccine in newly diagnosed glioma. These TCRs' antigens remain unknown. Libraries were prepared by immunoSEQ multiplex PCR; TCRdb keeps only in-frame clonotypes and omits some of them. Of tens of thousands of clones detected, around 80% appear once; the ten largest clones hold 5.5% to 7%. The sequencing used PBMCs, collected from a glioma patient whose treatment included an IDH1 peptide vaccine. These receptors came from a middle-aged man with glioma. The CDR3 runs from the conserved cysteine through the conserved F or W. D genes are given only for firm matches. Size values are once, few and many counts, or a class for expanded clones, and some rows have none.

TRBJ1-1 | TRBV4-2 | 15 | - | - | CASSQDARGNTEAFF | TGTGCCAGCAGCCAAGACGCCAGGGGAAATACTGAAGCTTTCTTT
TRBJ2-4 | TRBV19 | 17 | - | - | CASRSTPGPTQSNIQYF | TGTGCCAGTAGATCTACTCCGGGGCCAACTCAATCCAACATTCAGTACTTC
TRBJ2-2 | TRBV7-2 | 18 | - | TRBD2 | CASSKVGLAGTNTGELFF | TGTGCCAGCAGCAAAGTGGGACTAGCGGGGACGAACACCGGGGAGCTGTTTTTT
TRBJ1-1 | TRBV7-2 | 13 | - | - | CASSLGGEGEAFF | TGTGCCAGCAGCTTAGGCGGGGAGGGCGAAGCTTTCTTT
TRBJ2-3 | TRBV6-1 | 18 | - | - | CASSEAGFRGTDLNTQYF | TGTGCCAGCAGTGAAGCTGGTTTCCGTGGCACGGATCTGAATACGCAGTATTTT
TRBJ1-2 | TRBV14 | 17 | - | TRBD1 | CASSKRIPGQGGDGYTF | TGTGCCAGCAGCAAGCGAATACCGGGACAGGGGGGGGATGGCTACACCTTC
TRBJ1-4 | TRBV6-5 | 14 | - | - | CASKPPGGREKLFF | TGTGCCAGCAAACCCCCTGGGGGGCGGGAAAAACTGTTTTTT
TRBJ1-5 | TRBV28 | 14 | - | - | CASSLGGPNQPQHF | TGTGCCAGCAGTTTGGGGGGTCCCAATCAGCCCCAGCATTTT
TRBJ2-5 | TRBV18 | 14 | - | - | CASSQMGGQETQYF | TGTGCCAGCTCCCAAATGGGGGGCCAAGAGACCCAGTACTTC
TRBJ1-2 | TRBV2 | 12 | - | - | CAATGENYGYTF | TGCGCTGCCACGGGCGAGAACTATGGCTACACCTTC
TRBJ2-1 | TRBV19 | 13 | - | - | CASSIAAVNEQFF | TGTGCCAGTAGTATTGCGGCGGTCAATGAGCAGTTCTTC
TRBJ2-1 | TRBV5-8 | 17 | - | - | CASSLRDITITYNEQFF | TGTGCCAGCAGCCTCCGTGACATTACGATTACCTACAATGAGCAGTTCTTC
TRBJ1-1 | TRBV6-1 | 14 | - | - | CASSERLMDTEAFF | TGTGCCAGCAGTGAAAGGCTCATGGACACTGAAGCTTTCTTT
TRBJ2-1 | TRBV7-9 | 15 | - | TRBD2 | CASRFSGRDYNEQFF | TGTGCCAGCAGATTTAGCGGGAGGGACTACAATGAGCAGTTCTTC
TRBJ2-2 | TRBV30 | 15 | - | TRBD2 | CAWIALAGGTGELFF | TGTGCCTGGATTGCACTCGCGGGGGGCACCGGGGAGCTGTTTTTT
TRBJ2-1 | TRBV7-9 | 17 | - | TRBD1 | CASSALGVRGRPNEQFF | TGTGCCAGCAGCGCCCTTGGGGTCAGGGGGCGACCCAATGAGCAGTTCTTC
TRBJ2-1 | TRBV2 | 14 | - | TRBD1 | CASGRDSSYNEQFF | TGTGCCAGCGGTCGGGACAGCTCCTACAATGAGCAGTTCTTC
TRBJ1-2 | TRBV21-1 | 15 | - | - | CASSKGNLLGHGYTF | TGTGCCAGCAGCAAAGGGAACCTCCTAGGGCATGGCTACACCTTC
TRBJ1-5 | TRBV6-6 | 12 | few | - | CASGQRNQPQHF | TGTGCCAGCGGACAGAGGAATCAGCCCCAGCATTTT
TRBJ2-2 | TRBV5-4 | 14 | - | TRBD1 | CAISAQGAVGELFF | TGTGCCATTTCCGCTCAGGGGGCGGTCGGGGAGCTGTTTTTT
TRBJ1-5 | TRBV6-1 | 15 | - | - | CASSASFIPNQPQHF | TGTGCCAGCAGTGCCTCGTTTATCCCGAATCAGCCCCAGCATTTT
TRBJ1-6 | TRBV5-1 | 18 | - | - | CASSDGTYTSSYNSPLHF | TGCGCCAGCAGCGATGGGACCTATACCAGCTCCTATAATTCACCCCTCCACTTT
TRBJ2-5 | TRBV6-5 | 15 | - | TRBD2 | CASKLAGGQGETQYF | TGTGCCAGCAAACTAGCGGGAGGGCAGGGGGAGACCCAGTACTTC
TRBJ2-3 | TRBV6-6 | 15 | - | TRBD1 | CASSWSQGTGDTQYF | TGTGCCAGCAGTTGGTCACAGGGGACGGGAGATACGCAGTATTTT
TRBJ1-1 | TRBV5-1 | 13 | - | - | CASSRLSNTEAFF | TGCGCCAGCAGCCGATTAAGCAACACTGAAGCTTTCTTT
TRBJ1-4 | TRBV5-6 | 15 | few | - | CASSDRQDPNEKLFF | TGTGCCAGCAGCGACAGACAGGATCCTAATGAAAAACTGTTTTTT
TRBJ2-5 | TRBV6-1 | 14 | - | TRBD1 | CASTMGTGLETQYF | TGTGCCAGCACCATGGGGACAGGGCTGGAGACCCAGTACTTC
TRBJ1-4 | TRBV7-9 | 15 | - | - | CASSLGRGSNEKLFF | TGTGCCAGCAGCTTAGGCCGCGGAAGTAATGAAAAACTGTTTTTT
TRBJ2-7 | TRBV5-3 | 15 | - | - | CARSLLSSGLYEQYF | TGTGCCAGAAGCTTGTTGTCCTCCGGTCTCTACGAGCAGTACTTC
TRBJ2-1 | TRBV29-1 | 12 | once | - | CSASGYDNEQFF | TGCAGCGCAAGCGGCTACGACAATGAGCAGTTCTTC
TRBJ2-3 | TRBV9 | 14 | - | - | CASSVDWGSDTQYF | TGTGCCAGCAGCGTAGACTGGGGATCAGATACGCAGTATTTT
TRBJ2-2 | TRBV6-5 | 15 | medium-sized | TRBD1 | CASSYSMTGSGELFF | TGTGCCAGCAGTTACTCGATGACAGGGTCCGGGGAGCTGTTTTTT
TRBJ1-1 | TRBV2 | 13 | - | - | CAILGPLNTEAFF | TGTGCCATTTTGGGGCCATTGAACACTGAAGCTTTCTTT
TRBJ1-1 | TRBV11-3 | 13 | - | - | CASSLNRDTEAFF | TGTGCCAGCAGCTTAAACAGGGACACTGAAGCTTTCTTT
TRBJ1-6 | TRBV10-2 | 16 | - | TRBD1 | CASRPKGTGDNSPLHF | TGCGCCAGCAGACCGAAAGGGACAGGGGATAATTCACCCCTCCACTTT
TRBJ2-5 | TRBV7-2 | 15 | - | - | CASSLAITGAKTQYF | TGTGCCAGCAGCTTAGCGATTACGGGGGCAAAGACCCAGTACTTC
TRBJ2-1 | TRBV9 | 15 | once | - | CASSGVGGLYNEQFF | TGTGCCAGCAGCGGCGTCGGGGGACTTTACAATGAGCAGTTCTTC
TRBJ2-3 | TRBV7-9 | 14 | - | - | CASSSNRAGDTQYF | TGTGCCAGCAGCTCCAACAGGGCCGGAGATACGCAGTATTTT
TRBJ1-5 | TRBV27 | 14 | - | - | CASSLSRVDQPQHF | TGTGCCAGCAGTTTATCGAGGGTAGATCAGCCCCAGCATTTT
TRBJ2-3 | TRBV14 | 14 | - | - | CASSQDLSTDTQYF | TGTGCCAGCAGCCAAGATCTCAGCACAGATACGCAGTATTTT
TRBJ2-2 | TRBV7-6 | 18 | - | TRBD2 | CASSSPWGTSGSPGELFF | TGTGCCAGCAGCTCCCCCTGGGGGACTAGCGGGAGCCCCGGGGAGCTGTTTTTT
TRBJ2-1 | TRBV29-1 | 15 | few | TRBD1 | CSVGQGGLAVDEQFF | TGCAGCGTGGGACAGGGGGGACTAGCTGTAGATGAGCAGTTCTTC
TRBJ2-1 | TRBV7-9 | 15 | once | TRBD1 | CASSLGTGIYNEQFF | TGTGCCAGCAGCCTTGGGACAGGAATATACAATGAGCAGTTCTTC